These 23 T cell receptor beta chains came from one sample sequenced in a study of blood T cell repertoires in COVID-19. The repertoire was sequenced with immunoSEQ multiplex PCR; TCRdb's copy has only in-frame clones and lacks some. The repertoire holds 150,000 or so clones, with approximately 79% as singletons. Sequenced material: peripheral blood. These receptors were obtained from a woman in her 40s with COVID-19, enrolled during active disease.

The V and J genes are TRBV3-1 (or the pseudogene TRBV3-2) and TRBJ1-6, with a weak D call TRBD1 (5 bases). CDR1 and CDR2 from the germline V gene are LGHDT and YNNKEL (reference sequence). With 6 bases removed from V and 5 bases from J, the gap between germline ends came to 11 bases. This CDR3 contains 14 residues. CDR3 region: CASSQGFHNSPLHF. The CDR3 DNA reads TGTGCCAGCAGTCAGGGTTTCCATAATTCACCCCTCCACTTT.

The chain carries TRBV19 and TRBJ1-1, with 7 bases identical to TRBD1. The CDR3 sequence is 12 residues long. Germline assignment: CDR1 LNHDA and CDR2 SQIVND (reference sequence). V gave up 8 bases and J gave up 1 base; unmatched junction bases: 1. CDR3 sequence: CASWTGNTEAFF. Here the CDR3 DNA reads TGTGCCAGTTGGACAGGGAACACTGAAGCTTTCTTT.

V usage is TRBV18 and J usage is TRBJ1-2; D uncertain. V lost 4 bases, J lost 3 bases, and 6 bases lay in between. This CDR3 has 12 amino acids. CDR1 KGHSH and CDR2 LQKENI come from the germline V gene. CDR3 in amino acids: CASSREDYGYTF. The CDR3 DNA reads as TGTGCCAGCTCACGAGAGGACTATGGCTACACCTTC.

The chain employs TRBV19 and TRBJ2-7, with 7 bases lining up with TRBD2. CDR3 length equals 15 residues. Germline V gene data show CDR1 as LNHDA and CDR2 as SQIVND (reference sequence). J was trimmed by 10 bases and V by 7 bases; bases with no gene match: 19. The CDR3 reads CASKVAPSGGLPQYF. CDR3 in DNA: TGTGCCAGTAAAGTGGCCCCCTCGGGAGGCCTGCCCCAGTACTTC.

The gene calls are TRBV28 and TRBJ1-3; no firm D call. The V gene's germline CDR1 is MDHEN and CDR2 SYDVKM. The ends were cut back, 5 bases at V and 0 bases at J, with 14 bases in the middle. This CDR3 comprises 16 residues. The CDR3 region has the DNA TGTGCCAGCAGTGCATACACGTTGATCTCTGGAAACACCATATATTTT. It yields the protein CASSAYTLISGNTIYF.

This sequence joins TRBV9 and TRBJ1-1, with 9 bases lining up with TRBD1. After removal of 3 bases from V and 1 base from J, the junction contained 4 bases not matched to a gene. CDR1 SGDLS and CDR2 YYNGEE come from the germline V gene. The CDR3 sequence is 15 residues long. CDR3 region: CASSARQGGNTEAFF. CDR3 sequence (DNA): TGTGCCAGCAGCGCAAGACAGGGGGGGAACACTGAAGCTTTCTTT. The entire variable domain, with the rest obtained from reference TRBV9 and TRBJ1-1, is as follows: DSGVTQTPKHLITATGQRVTLRCSPRSGDLSVYWYQQSLDQGLQFLIQYYNGEERAKGNILERFSAQQFPDLHSELNLSSLELGDSALYFCASSARQGGNTEAFFGQGTRLTVV.

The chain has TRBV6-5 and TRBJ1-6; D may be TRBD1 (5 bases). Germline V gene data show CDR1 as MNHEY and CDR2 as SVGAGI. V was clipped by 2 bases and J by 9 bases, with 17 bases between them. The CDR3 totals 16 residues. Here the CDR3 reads CASSYVGGRGGSPLHF. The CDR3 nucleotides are TGTGCCAGCAGTTACGTCGGTGGGAGGGGAGGTTCACCCCTCCACTTT.

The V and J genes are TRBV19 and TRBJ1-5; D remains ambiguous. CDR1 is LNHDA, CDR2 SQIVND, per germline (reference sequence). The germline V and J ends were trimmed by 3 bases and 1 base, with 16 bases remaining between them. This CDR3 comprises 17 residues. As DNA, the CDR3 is TGTGCCAGTAGTATGGCCCTGGGCAGCGGGAGCAATCAGCCCCAGCATTTT. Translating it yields CASSMALGSGSNQPQHF. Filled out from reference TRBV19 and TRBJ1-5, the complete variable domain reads DGGITQSPKYLFRKEGQNVTLSCEQNLNHDAMYWYRQDPGQGLRLIYYSQIVNDFQKGDIAEGYSVSREKKESFPLTVTSAQKNPTAFYLCASSMALGSGSNQPQHFGDGTRLSIL.

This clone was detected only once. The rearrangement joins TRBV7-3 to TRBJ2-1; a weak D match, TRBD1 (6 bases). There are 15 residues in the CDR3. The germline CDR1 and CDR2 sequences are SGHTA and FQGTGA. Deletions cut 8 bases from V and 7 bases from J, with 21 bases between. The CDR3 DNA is TGTGCCAGCGGGGTGGGGATAGGACAGTTAAATGAGCAGTTCTTC. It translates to CASGVGIGQLNEQFF.

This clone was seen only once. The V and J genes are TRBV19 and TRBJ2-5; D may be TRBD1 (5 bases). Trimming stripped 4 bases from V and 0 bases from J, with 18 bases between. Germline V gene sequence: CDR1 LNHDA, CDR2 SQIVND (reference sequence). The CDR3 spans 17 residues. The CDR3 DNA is TGTGCCAGTAGTAGGAAGGGGCGGATCTTTGACCAAGAGACCCAGTACTTC. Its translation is CASSRKGRIFDQETQYF.

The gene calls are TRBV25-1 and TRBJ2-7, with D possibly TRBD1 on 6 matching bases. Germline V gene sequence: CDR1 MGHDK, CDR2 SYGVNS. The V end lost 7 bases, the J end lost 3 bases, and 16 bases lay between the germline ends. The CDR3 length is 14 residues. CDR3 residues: CASIEQGILYEQYF. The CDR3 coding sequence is TGTGCCAGCATCGAACAGGGTATACTCTACGAGCAGTACTTC.

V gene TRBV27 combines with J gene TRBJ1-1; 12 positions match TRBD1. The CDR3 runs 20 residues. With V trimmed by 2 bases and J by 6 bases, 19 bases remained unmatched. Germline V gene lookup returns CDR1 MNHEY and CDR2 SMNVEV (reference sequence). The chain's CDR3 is CASSLGSAGQGALGRAEAFF. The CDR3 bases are TGTGCCAGCAGTTTAGGAAGCGCGGGACAGGGGGCGTTGGGACGGGCTGAAGCTTTCTTT.

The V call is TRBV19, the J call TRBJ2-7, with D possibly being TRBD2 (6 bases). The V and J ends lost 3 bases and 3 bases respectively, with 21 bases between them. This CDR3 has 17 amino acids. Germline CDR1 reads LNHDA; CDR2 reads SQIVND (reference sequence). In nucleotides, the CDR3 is TGTGCCAGTAGTATCGCGGGATCCAAGCTCTACCTCTACGAGCAGTACGTC. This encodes CASSIAGSKLYLYEQYV.

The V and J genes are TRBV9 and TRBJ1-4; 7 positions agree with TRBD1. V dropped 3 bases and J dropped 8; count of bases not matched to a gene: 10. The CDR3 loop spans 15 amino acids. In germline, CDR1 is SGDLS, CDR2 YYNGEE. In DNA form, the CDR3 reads TGTGCCAGCAGCGAATCGACAGGGCGAAAGGAAAAACTGTTTTTT. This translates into CASSESTGRKEKLFF.

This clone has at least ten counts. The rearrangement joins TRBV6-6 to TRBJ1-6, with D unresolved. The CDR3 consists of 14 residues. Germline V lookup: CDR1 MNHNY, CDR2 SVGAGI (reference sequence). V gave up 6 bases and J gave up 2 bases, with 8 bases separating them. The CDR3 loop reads CASSPGTYNSPLHF. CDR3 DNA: TGTGCCAGCAGCCCCGGGACCTATAATTCACCCCTCCACTTT.

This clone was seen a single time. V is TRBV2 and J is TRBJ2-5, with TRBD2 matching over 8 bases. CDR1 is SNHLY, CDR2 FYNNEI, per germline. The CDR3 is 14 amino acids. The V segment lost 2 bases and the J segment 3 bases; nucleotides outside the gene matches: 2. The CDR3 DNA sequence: TGTGCCAGCAGTGAACTAGCGGGCAAAGAGACCCAGTACTTC. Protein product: CASSELAGKETQYF.

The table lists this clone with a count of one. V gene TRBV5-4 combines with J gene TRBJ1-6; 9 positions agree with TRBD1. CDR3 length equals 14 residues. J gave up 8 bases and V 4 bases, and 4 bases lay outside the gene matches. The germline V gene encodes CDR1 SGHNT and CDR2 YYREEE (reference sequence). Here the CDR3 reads CASSLRDRDSPLHF. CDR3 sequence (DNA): TGTGCCAGCAGCCTCAGGGACAGGGATTCACCCCTCCACTTT.

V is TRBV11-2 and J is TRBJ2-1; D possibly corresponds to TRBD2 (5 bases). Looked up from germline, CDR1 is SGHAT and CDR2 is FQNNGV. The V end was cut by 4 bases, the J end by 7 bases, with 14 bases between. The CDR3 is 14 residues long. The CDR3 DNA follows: TGTGCCAGCAGCTATGTAGCGAGTCAGAATGAGCAGTTCTTC. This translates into CASSYVASQNEQFF.

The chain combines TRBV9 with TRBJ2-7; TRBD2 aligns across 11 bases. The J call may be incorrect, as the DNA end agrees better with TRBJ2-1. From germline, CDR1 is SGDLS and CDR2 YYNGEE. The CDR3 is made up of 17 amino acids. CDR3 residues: CASSGASGGPVYNEQFF. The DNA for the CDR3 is TGTGCCAGCAGCGGGGCTAGCGGGGGGCCTGTATACAATGAGCAGTTCTTC.

This CDR3 reads CASSFFTGSGANVLTF. CDR3 sequence (DNA): TGCGCCAGCAGCTTCTTCACAGGGAGCGGGGCCAACGTCCTGACTTTC. This sequence joins TRBV5-1 and TRBJ2-6; D is perhaps TRBD1 (6 bases). CDR3 length: 16 amino acids. With 2 bases removed from V and 4 bases from J, the gap between germline ends came to 13 bases. The germline V gene has CDR1 SGHRS and CDR2 YFSETQ.

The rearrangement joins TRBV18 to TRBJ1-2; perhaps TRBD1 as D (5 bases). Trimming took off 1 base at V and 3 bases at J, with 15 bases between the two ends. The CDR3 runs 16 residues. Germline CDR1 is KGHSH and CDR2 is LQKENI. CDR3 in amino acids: CASSPLIRQGDYGYTF. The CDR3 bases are TGTGCCAGCTCACCACTGATCAGGCAGGGTGACTATGGCTACACCTTC.

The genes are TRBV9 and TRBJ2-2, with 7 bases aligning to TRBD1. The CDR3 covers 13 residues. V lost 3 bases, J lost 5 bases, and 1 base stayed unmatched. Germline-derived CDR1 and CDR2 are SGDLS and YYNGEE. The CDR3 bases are TGTGCCAGCAGCGGCAGGGGGACCGGGGAGCTGTTTTTT. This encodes CASSGRGTGELFF.

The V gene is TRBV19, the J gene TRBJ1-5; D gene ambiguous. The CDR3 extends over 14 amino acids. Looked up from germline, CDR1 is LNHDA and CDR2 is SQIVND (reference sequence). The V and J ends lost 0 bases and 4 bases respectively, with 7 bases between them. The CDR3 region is CASSIEPGNQPQHF. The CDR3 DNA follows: TGTGCCAGTAGTATAGAACCGGGAAATCAGCCCCAGCATTTT.